This T cell receptor (beta chain) was sequenced in a study of cytomegalovirus exposure and HLA in healthy donors. This PCR relied on a set of 60 Vbeta primers and 13 Jbeta primers. TCRdb keeps only in-frame clones here, not all; method: immunoSEQ multiplex PCR. The sample has some 100,000 clones; roughly 75% are singletons. Germline assignment: CDR1 MNHEY and CDR2 SVGAGI. The CDR3 runs 14 residues. V was trimmed by 5 bases and J by 5 bases, leaving 14 bases between them. For this clone: Its antigen is not identified.

The study, taken as a whole, reports: Sequences of the TCR beta chain were said to predict the HLA-A and HLA-B alleles of most subjects accurately. Further analysis was carried out later, and it showed several of the most significant clusters appearing linked to common viral pathogens.

The sequencing input was PBMCs. The chain employs TRBV6-5 and TRBJ2-3; possibly TRBD2 for D (6 bases). The TCR comes from a woman younger than 30 in good health and CMV-seropositive. CDR3 protein: CASSLRGAGDTQYF. CDR3 in DNA: TGTGCCAGCAGTCTCCGGGGAGCGGGAGATACGCAGTATTTT.